This T cell receptor beta chain is drawn from a study of control samples from healthy donors and cancer patients. Repertoires were generated with immunoSEQ multiplex PCR, while TCRdb's copy carries only in-frame clones and drops some. The sample records 77,000 or so clones, roughly nine tenths being singletons. Regarding this clone: One end of the junction varies from germline; a read error may be responsible.

The sequenced sample consisted of blood. The receptor was derived from a man aged 25 to 40 in good health.

In DNA, the CDR3 is TGCGCCAGCAGCGAAGATAAAGGGACAGGGAACACTGAAGCTTTCTTT. Its translation is CASSEDKGTGNTEAFF. This sequence joins TRBV4-3 and TRBJ1-1; 8 bases agree with TRBD1. The CDR3 is 16 residues long. Germline CDR1 and CDR2: LGHNA and YSLEER.